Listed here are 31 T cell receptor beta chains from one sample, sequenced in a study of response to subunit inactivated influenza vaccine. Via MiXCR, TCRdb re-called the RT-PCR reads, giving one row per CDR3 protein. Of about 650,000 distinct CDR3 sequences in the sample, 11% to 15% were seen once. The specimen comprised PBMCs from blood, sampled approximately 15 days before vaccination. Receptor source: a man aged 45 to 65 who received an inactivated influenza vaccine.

For the CDR3, the DNA is TGTGCCAGCAGTTCCATCGGACTATCGAATGAAAAACTGTTTTTT. Residues: CASSSIGLSNEKLFF. The rearrangement joins TRBV6-5 to TRBJ1-4, with D uncertain. Germline CDR1 MNHEY, CDR2 SVGAGI. Trimming cost V 4 bases and J 5 bases, with 14 bases left between them. The length of the CDR3 is 15 residues.

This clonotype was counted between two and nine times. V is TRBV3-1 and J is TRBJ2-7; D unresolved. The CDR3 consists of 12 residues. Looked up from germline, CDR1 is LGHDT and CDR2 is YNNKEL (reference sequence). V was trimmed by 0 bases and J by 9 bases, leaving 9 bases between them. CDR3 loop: CASSQDERGQYF. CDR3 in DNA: TGTGCCAGCAGCCAAGATGAACGCGGGCAGTACTTC.

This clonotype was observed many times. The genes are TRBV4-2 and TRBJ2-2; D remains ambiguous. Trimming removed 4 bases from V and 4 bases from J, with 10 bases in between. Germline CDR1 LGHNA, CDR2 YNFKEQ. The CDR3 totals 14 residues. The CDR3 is CASSRGVGTGELFF. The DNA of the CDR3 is TGTGCCAGCAGCCGCGGTGTGGGCACCGGGGAGCTGTTTTTT.

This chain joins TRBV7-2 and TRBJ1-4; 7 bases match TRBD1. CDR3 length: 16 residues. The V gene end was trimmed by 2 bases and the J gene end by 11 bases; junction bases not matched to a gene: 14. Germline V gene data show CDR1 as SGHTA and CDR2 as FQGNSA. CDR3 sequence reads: CASSLRGGTVQEKLFF. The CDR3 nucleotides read TGTGCCAGCAGCTTAAGAGGTGGGACAGTGCAAGAGAAACTGTTTTTT.

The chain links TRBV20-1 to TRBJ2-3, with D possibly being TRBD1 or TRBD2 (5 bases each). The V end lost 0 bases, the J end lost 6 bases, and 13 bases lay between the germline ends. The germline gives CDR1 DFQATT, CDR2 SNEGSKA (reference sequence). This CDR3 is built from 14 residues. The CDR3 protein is CSARDGQGVDTQYF. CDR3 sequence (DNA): TGCAGTGCTAGAGATGGGCAGGGAGTGGATACGCAGTATTTT.

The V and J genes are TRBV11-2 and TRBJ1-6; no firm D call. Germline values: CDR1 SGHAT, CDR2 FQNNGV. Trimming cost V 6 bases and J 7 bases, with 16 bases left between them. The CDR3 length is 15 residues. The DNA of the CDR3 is TGTGCCAGCAGTTCAGTGTCAAACAGCAATTCACCCCTCCACTTT. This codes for CASSSVSNSNSPLHF.

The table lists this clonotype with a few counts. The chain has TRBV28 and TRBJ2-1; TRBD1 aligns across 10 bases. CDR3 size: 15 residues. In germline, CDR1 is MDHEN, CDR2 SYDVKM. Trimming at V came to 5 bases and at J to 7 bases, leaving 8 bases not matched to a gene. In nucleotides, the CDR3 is TGTGCCAGCAGTACGCCTCGGGGACAGGGGAATGAGCAGTTCTTC. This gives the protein CASSTPRGQGNEQFF.

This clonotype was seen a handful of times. CDR3 nucleotides: TGCAGTGCGATGACCGGGACTAGTGTTGGAGATGAGCAGTTCTTC. Translating gives CSAMTGTSVGDEQFF. The chain has TRBV20-1 and TRBJ2-1; 8 bases are a match to TRBD2. Germline V gene lookup returns CDR1 DFQATT and CDR2 SNEGSKA (reference sequence). V trimming: 6 bases; J trimming: 8 bases; junction bases outside the gene matches: 15. This CDR3 spans 15 amino acids.

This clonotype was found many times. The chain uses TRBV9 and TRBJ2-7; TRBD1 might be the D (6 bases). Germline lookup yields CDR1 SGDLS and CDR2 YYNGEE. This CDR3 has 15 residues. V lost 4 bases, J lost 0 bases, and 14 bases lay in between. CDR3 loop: CASSIGQSDSYEQYF. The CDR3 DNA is TGTGCCAGCAGCATCGGACAGTCAGACTCCTACGAGCAGTACTTC.

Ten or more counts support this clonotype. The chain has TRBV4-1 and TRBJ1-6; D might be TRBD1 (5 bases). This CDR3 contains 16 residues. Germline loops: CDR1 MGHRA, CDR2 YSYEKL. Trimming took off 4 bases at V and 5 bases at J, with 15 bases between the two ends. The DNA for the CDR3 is TGCGCCAGCAGCCCCCTTATGGGACTAAATAATTCACCCCTCCACTTT. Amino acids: CASSPLMGLNNSPLHF.

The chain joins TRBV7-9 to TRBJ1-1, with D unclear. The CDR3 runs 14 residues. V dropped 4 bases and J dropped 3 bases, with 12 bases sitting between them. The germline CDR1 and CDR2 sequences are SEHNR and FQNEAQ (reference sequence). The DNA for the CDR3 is TGTGCCAGCAGCTCCCTAGGCCAGCACACTGAAGCTTTCTTT. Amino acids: CASSSLGQHTEAFF.

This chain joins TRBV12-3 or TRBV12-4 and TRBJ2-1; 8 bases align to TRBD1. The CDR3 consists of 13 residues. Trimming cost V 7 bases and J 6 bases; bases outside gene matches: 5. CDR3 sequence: CASNGQGVNEQFF. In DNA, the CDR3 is TGTGCCAGCAACGGACAGGGAGTCAATGAGCAGTTCTTC.

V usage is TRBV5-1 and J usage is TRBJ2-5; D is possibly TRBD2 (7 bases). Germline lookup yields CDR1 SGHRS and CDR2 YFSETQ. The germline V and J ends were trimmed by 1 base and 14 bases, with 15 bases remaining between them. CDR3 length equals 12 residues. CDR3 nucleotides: TGCGCCAGCAGCTTGTCGGGGGGCCGGATCTACTTC. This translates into CASSLSGGRIYF. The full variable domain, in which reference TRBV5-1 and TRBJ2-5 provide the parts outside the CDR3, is KAGVTQTPRYLIKTRGQQVTLSCSPISGHRSVSWYQQTPGQGLQFLFEYFSETQRNKGNFPGRFSGRQFSNSRSEMNVSTLELGDSALYLCASSLSGGRIYFGPGTRLLVL.

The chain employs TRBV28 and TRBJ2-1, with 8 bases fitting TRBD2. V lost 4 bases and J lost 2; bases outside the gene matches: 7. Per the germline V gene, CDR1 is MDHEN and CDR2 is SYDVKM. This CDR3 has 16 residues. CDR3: CASSSHGGGTYNEQFF. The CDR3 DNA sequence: TGTGCCAGCAGTTCGCATGGCGGGGGGACCTACAATGAGCAGTTCTTC. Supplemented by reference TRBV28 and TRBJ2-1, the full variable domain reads DVKVTQSSRYLVKRTGEKVFLECVQDMDHENMFWYRQDPGLGLRLIYFSYDVKMKEKGDIPEGYSVSREKKERFSLILESASTNQTSMYLCASSSHGGGTYNEQFFGPGTRLTVL.

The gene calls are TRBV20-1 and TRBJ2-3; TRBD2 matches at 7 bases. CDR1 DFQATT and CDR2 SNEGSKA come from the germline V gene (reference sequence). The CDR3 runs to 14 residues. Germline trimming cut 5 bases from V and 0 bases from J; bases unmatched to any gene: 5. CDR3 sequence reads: CSALRDYSTDTQYF. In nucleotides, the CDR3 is TGCAGTGCTCTCCGGGACTACAGCACAGATACGCAGTATTTT.

CDR3: CASSLTPPNRGINYGYTF. CDR3 DNA: TGTGCCAGCAGCTTAACTCCCCCTAACCGGGGGATTAACTATGGCTACACCTTC. V usage is TRBV7-8 and J usage is TRBJ1-2, with D possibly being TRBD1 (5 bases). Germline V CDR1 and CDR2: SGHVS, FQNEAQ. There are 18 residues in the CDR3. Trimming removed 2 bases at V and 1 base at J, with 20 bases between.

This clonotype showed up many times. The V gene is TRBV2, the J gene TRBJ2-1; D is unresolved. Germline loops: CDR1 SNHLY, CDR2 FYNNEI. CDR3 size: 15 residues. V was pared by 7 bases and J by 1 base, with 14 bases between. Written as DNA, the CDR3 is TGTGCCAGCACCCCCGGGCGGTCGTCCTACAATGAGCAGTTCTTC. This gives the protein CASTPGRSSYNEQFF. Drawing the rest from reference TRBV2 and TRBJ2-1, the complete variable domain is EPEVTQTPSHQVTQMGQEVILRCVPISNHLYFYWYRQILGQKVEFLVSFYNNEISEKSEIFDDQFSVERPDGSNFTLKIRSTKLEDSAMYFCASTPGRSSYNEQFFGPGTRLTVL.

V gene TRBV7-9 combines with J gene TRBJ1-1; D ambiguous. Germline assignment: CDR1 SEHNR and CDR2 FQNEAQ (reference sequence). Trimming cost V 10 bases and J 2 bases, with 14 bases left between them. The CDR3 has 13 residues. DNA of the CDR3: TGTGCCACCTTCAGACGGGGTAACACTGAAGCTTTCTTT. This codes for CATFRRGNTEAFF.

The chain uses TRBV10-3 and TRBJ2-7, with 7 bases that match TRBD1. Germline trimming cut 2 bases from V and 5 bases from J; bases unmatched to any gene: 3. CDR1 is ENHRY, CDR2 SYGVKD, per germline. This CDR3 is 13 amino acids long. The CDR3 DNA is TGTGCCATCAGTGAGATCGGGACAGACGAGCAGTACTTC. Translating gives CAISEIGTDEQYF.

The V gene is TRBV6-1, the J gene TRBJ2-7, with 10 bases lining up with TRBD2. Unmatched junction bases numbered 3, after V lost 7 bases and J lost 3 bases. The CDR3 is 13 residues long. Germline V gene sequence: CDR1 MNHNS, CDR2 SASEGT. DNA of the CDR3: TGTGCCAGCATCGCTAGCGGGGGCTACGAGCAGTACTTC. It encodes CASIASGGYEQYF.

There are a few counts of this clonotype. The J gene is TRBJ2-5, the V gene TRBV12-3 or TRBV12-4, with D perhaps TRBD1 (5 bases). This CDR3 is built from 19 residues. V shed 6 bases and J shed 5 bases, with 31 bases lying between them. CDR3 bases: TGTGCCAGCAGCTCGTCCGCAGTGCGGTCATTAAGGGGTTGGGAGACCCAGTACTTC. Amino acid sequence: CASSSSAVRSLRGWETQYF.

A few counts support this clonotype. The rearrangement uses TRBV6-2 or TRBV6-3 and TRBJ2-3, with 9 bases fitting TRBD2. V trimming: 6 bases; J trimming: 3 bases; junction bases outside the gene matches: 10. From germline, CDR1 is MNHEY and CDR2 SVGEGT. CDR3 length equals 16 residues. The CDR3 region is CASSPPAGGGTDTQYF. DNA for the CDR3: TGTGCCAGCAGCCCTCCTGCGGGAGGGGGGACAGATACGCAGTATTTT.

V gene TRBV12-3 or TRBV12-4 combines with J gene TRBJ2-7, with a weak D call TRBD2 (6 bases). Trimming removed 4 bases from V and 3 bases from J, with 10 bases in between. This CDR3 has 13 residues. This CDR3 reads CASSSGLGYEQYF. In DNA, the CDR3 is TGTGCCAGCAGTTCGGGACTGGGCTACGAGCAGTACTTC.

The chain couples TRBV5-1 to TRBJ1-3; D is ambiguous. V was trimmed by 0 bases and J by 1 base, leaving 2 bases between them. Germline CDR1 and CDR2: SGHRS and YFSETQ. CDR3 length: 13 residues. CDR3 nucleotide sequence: TGCGCCAGCAGCTTGGCTTCTGGAAACACCATATATTTT. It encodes CASSLASGNTIYF.

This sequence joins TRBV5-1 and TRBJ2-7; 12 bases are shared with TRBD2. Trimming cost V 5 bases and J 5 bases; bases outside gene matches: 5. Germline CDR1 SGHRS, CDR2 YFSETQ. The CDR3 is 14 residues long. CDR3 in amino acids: CASRDTSGRNEQYF. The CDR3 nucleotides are TGCGCCAGCAGAGATACTAGCGGGAGGAACGAGCAGTACTTC.

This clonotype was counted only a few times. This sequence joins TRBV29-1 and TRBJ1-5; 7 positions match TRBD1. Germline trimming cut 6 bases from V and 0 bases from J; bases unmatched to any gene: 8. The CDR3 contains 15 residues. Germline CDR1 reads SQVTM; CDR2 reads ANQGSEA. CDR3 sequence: CSVVEQGNSNQPQHF. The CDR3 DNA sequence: TGCAGCGTGGTGGAACAGGGGAATAGCAATCAGCCCCAGCATTTT. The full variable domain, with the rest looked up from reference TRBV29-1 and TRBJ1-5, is SAVISQKPSRDICQRGTSLTIQCQVDSQVTMMFWYRQQPGQSLTLIATANQGSEATYESGFVIDKFPISRPNLTFSTLTVSNMSPEDSSIYLCSVVEQGNSNQPQHFGDGTRLSIL.

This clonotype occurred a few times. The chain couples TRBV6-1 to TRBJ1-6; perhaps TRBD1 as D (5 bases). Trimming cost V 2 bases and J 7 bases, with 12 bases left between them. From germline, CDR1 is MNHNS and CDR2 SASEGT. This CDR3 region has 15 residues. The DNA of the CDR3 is TGTGCCAGCAGTGAAAGAGGGACTGCGAATTCACCCCTCCACTTT. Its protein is CASSERGTANSPLHF.

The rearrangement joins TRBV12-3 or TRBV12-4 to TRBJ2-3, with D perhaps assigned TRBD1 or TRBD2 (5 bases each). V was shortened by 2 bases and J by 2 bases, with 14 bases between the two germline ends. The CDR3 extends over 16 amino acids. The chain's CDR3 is CASSLPRGHATDTQYF. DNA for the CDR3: TGTGCCAGCAGTTTACCCCGGGGCCACGCCACAGATACGCAGTATTTT.

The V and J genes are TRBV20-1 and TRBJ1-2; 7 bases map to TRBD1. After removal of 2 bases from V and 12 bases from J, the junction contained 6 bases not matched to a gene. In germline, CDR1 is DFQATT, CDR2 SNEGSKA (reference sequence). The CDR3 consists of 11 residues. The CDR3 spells CSARKQGVDTF. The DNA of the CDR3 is TGCAGTGCTAGAAAGCAGGGGGTAGACACCTTC.

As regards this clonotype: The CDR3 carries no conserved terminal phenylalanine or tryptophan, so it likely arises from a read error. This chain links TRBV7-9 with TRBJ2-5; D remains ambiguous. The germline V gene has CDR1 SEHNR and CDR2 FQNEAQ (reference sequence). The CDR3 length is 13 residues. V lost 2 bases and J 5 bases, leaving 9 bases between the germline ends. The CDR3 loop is CASSLFVVETQYS. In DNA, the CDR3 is TGTGCCAGCAGCTTATTCGTAGTTGAGACCCAGTACTCC.

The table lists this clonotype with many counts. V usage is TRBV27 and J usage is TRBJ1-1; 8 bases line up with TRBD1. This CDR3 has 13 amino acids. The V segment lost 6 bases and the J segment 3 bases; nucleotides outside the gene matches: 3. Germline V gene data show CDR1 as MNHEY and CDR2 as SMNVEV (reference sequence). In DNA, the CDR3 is TGTGCCAGCAGCCGACAGGGGTACACTGAAGCTTTCTTT. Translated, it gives CASSRQGYTEAFF.